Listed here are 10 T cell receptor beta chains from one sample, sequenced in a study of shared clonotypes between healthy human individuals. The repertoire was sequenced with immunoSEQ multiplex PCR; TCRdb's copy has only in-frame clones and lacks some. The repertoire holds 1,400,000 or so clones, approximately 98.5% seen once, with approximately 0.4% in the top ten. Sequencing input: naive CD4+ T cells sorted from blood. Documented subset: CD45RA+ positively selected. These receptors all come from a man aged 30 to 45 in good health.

The CDR3 is CASTIGVGFYEQYF. The CDR3 DNA reads TGTGCCAGCACCATTGGGGTAGGGTTCTACGAGCAGTACTTC. This chain links TRBV5-5 with TRBJ2-7; no clear D. The germline CDR1 and CDR2 sequences are SGHKS and YYEKEE (reference sequence). This CDR3 is built from 14 residues. V shed 6 bases and J shed 3 bases, with 16 bases lying between them.

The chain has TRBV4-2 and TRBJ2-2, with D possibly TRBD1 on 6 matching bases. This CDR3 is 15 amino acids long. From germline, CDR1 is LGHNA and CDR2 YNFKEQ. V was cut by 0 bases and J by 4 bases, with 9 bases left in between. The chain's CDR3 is CASSQEGASTGELFF. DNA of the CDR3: TGTGCCAGCAGCCAAGAGGGGGCGAGCACCGGGGAGCTGTTTTTT.

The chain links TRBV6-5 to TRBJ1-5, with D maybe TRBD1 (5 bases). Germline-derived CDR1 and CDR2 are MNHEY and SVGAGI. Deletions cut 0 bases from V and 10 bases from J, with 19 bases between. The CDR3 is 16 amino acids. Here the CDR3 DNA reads TGTGCCAGCAGTTACTCGTTCAGGGTAGATGCATTCCCCCAGCATTTT. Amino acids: CASSYSFRVDAFPQHF.

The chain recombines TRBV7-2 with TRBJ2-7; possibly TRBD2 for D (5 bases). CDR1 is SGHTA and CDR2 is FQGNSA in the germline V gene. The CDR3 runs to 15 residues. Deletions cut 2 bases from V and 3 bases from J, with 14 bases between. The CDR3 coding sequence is TGTGCCAGCAGCTTAAGTCCTTCGGGGATCTACGAGCAGTACTTC. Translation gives CASSLSPSGIYEQYF.

DNA of the CDR3: TGTGCCAGCAGTTACTATGCAGGATCTAACAATGAGCAGTTCTTC. Protein sequence: CASSYYAGSNNEQFF. The chain carries TRBV6-5 and TRBJ2-1; D unclear. This CDR3 contains 15 residues. Germline V gene lookup returns CDR1 MNHEY and CDR2 SVGAGI. V lost 1 base, J lost 5 bases, and 12 bases lay in between.

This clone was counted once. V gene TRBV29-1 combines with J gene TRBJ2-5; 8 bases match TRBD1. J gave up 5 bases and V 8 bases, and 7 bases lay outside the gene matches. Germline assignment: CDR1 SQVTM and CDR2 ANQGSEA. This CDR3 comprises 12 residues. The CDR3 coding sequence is TGCAGCCACCAGGGGGCGGGCGAGACCCAGTACTTC. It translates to CSHQGAGETQYF.

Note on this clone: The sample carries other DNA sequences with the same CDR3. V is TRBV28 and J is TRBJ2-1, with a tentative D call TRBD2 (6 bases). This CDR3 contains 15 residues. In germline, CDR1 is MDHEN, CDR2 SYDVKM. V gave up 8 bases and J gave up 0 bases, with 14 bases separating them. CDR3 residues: CASVSGPSSYNEQFF. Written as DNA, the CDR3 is TGTGCCAGCGTTAGCGGCCCTAGCTCCTACAATGAGCAGTTCTTC.

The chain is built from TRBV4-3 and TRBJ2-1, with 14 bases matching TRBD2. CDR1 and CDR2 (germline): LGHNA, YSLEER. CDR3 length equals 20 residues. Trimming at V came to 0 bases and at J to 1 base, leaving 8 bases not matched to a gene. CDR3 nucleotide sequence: TGCGCCAGCAGCCAAGAGGTGGGGACTAGCGGGAGTCGGTCCTACAATGAGCAGTTCTTC. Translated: CASSQEVGTSGSRSYNEQFF.

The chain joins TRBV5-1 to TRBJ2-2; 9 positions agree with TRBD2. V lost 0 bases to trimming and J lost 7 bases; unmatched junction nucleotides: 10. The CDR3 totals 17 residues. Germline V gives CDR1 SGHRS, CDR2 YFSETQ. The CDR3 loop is CASSLAPSGKGGGELFF. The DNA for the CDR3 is TGCGCCAGCAGCTTGGCCCCTAGCGGGAAAGGCGGCGGGGAGCTGTTTTTT.

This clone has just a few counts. CDR3 nucleotides: TGTGCCAGCAGTTTCGGGTTCAATGAGCAGTTCTTC. Translating gives CASSFGFNEQFF. The J gene is TRBJ2-1, the V gene TRBV28; D is unclear. This CDR3 contains 12 residues. Trimming took off 3 bases at V and 6 bases at J, with 6 bases between the two ends. In germline, CDR1 is MDHEN, CDR2 SYDVKM. The full variable domain, in which reference TRBV28 and TRBJ2-1 provide the parts outside the CDR3, is DVKVTQSSRYLVKRTGEKVFLECVQDMDHENMFWYRQDPGLGLRLIYFSYDVKMKEKGDIPEGYSVSREKKERFSLILESASTNQTSMYLCASSFGFNEQFFGPGTRLTVL.